Included here is one TCR beta chain sequence, with context. Its cognate antigen has yet to be identified. Base quality data are lacking; no much larger clone is found one base away. The data stem from a study of shared clonotypes between healthy human individuals (dated by TCRdb to about 2020). Looking at the study overall: Three men and two women, aged 18 to 49 years, made up the cohort. For each donor, CD4 naive and CD4 memory were each given three plates, CD8 naive was given two plates, and CD8 memory was given one plate. To estimate repertoire size and how much clonotypes are shared between individuals, the study performed deep sequencing of blood TCR repertoires from about five healthy adults. To increase sequencing depth and limit assay-specific biases, different laboratories used diverse techniques to prepare libraries and sequence TCR repertoires. Between about 0.9 and 10 billion PBMCs per donor were obtained by leukapheresis. Summary of the overall study and its limitations: Based on pairwise subsampling, the degree of clonotype sharing among donors was expected to be affected by sequencing depth. Larger estimated clonotype richness was generally found for naive subsets than for memory subsets. Sharing across a handful of donors was observed for approximately 5% of naive CD4, over 3% of naive CD8, 2% to 2.5% of memory CD4, and approximately 0.41% of memory CD8 clonotypes. The small number of donors limited the genetic and exposure-history diversity represented. Only blood was sampled, and tissue TCR repertoires likely differ from those in blood. Compared with non-shared clonotypes, the clonotypes found in all four sorted-subset donors had higher generation probabilities. Even with the large sequencing depth, rarefaction of the sorted-subset datasets indicated that sequencing was incomplete.

TCR CDR3 regions were amplified from genomic DNA by multiplex PCR using the deep immunoSEQ assay. Genomic DNA extracted from each cell subset was distributed evenly over all wells of several immunoSEQ 96-well plates, and each plate served as one replicate. For sorted subsets, approximately 210 ng genomic DNA, equal to about 30,000 T cell genomes, was loaded into each replicate PCR. Purified libraries were quantified with a Qubit 3.0 fluorometer, sized on a Bioanalyzer 2100, and re-quantified with the KAPA Library Quantification kit. Each immunoSEQ 96-well plate was sequenced on its own single-read 150-cycle Illumina NextSeq 550 flow cell. On the authors' methods: Because only junctional sequences without quality scores were contained in the immunoSEQ output, filtering matching that applied to full-length reads could not be performed. Sequences were annotated with PyIR, a Python wrapper for IgBLAST v1.9, and V/J genes and CDR3 were assigned using IMGT germline references. Any read was removed if the V/J assignment was weak (E-value above 1e-6), the CDR3 was missing, or the read contained stop codons, out-of-frame junctions, or ambiguous translated residues. V3J clonotypes were defined as sequences sharing an identical inferred V gene, J gene, and CDR3 amino acid sequence. To compute the percentage overlap between repertoires, the number of shared unique clonotypes was divided by the size of the smaller repertoire. Richness of each repertoire was evaluated using RTK rarefaction, the Chao1 estimator, and Recon v2.1 estimates of unobserved clonotypes. Generation probabilities were computed with OLGA for all TCRbeta clonotypes obtained by the gDNA method from several donors. TCRdb mirrors the immuneACCESS table, restricted to in-frame sequences. Some clones are absent from its copies; in checked studies, under half trace to an unresolved V gene, and the reason for the others is unknown. The V and J calls and clone size were taken over from that table, and D and trimming were inferred from the DNA. This sample has 980,000 or so clones in its table, and around three quarters of those were observed once. The top ten clonotypes cover approximately 1.5% of the sample.

V has 9 bases trimmed and J has 0 bases trimmed; junction bases matching no gene number 4. Sequences SNHLY (CDR1) and FYNNEI (CDR2) are obtained from the germline V gene. The CDR3 contains 14 residues, cysteine and phenylalanine counted. The DNA shown is the 42-base CDR3, in frame from base 1. Donors were healthy HIV-negative adults with no recently reported acute infections or vaccinations. Only Caucasian adults living in Nashville, Tennessee, USA were represented among the donors. Magnetic negative selection was used to enrich CD4+ T cells, after which naive cells were positively selected on CD45RA and the negative fraction became the memory subset. After blood collection by leukapheresis, PBMCs were isolated using Ficoll-Histopaque density gradient centrifugation and then cryopreserved in the vapor phase of liquid nitrogen. Purity and quantity of every magnetically sorted T cell population were checked by analytical flow cytometry. Each sorted fraction had its genomic DNA isolated and then quantified by UV absorbance on a Nanodrop 2000c.

Here the chain combines TRBV2 and TRBJ2-7; TRBD2 lines up with 11 middle nucleotides. The sample comprised memory CD4+ T cells sorted from blood. This sample's cell subset or site label indicates: CD45RA-negative fraction. This receptor was identified in a man aged 18 to 30 in good health. The DNA sequence is as follows: TGTGCCAGTAGCGGGAGGGATAGCTCCTACGAGCAGTACTTC. Translation gives CASSGRDSSYEQYF. Full variable domain (CDR3 extended with the reference TRBV2 and TRBJ2-7 proteins): EPEVTQTPSHQVTQMGQEVILRCVPISNHLYFYWYRQILGQKVEFLVSFYNNEISEKSEIFDDQFSVERPDGSNFTLKIRSTKLEDSAMYFCASSGRDSSYEQYFGPGTRLTVT.